This TCR beta chain was captured in a study of cytomegalovirus exposure and HLA in healthy donors. Study observations and caveats: Exclusion as indistinguishable affected some V segments, including TRBV6-2 and TRBV6-3. For presence/absence analyses, sequencing depth was assumed to be roughly uniform across donors.

The PCR employed 60 Vbeta primers together with 13 Jbeta primers. Libraries were prepared by immunoSEQ multiplex PCR; TCRdb keeps only in-frame clonotypes and omits some of them. The data hold 90,000 to 120,000 clones, with 60% to 70% observed a single time. Germline V CDR1 and CDR2: SGHAT, FQNNGV. V was trimmed by 0 bases and J by 3 bases, leaving 5 bases between them. There are 13 residues in the CDR3. A few counts support this clone. Its target is not known. This receptor was obtained from a man aged 25-45 years in good health and CMV-seropositive. The chain uses TRBV11-2 and TRBJ1-2; D is undetermined. Sample: PBMCs. CDR3 nucleotides: TGTGCCAGCAGCTTAGATCGGGACTATGGCTACACCTTC. Protein: CASSLDRDYGYTF.